This T cell receptor beta chain was observed in a study of shared clonotypes between healthy human individuals. Between the trimmed V and J ends, which lost 0 bases and 4 bases, there was a span of 6 bases. The germline V gene encodes CDR1 SGHDN and CDR2 FVKESK. CDR3 length: 13 amino acids. Note on this clone: Additional DNA sequences in this sample encode the identical CDR3.

The assay was immunoSEQ multiplex PCR, and TCRdb's table has in-frame clones only and misses some. The sample yields roughly 2,300,000 clones, about 90% seen once. The clonotype was recovered from a young man in good health. Some clones in this sample may be carry-over from other donors' samples. J is TRBJ1-2 and V is TRBV14; D gene ambiguous. Sequencing input: naive CD4+ T cells from PBMCs. The subset: CD45RA+ positively selected. The CDR3 coding sequence is TGTGCCAGCAGCCAAGATAGGACCTATGGCTACACCTTC. Amino acids: CASSQDRTYGYTF.